Listed here are 8 T cell receptor beta chains from one sample, sequenced in a study of beta chain features in type 1 diabetes. Investigators reverse transcribed all isolated RNA, so they sequenced expressed TCRB transcripts. Clones were sequenced by immunoSEQ multiplex PCR, and TCRdb holds only the in-frame ones, with some missing. The repertoire holds about 700,000 clones, with roughly an eighth as singletons. Their specific antigens are unknown. Overall study findings and caveats: Across all four CD4+ subsets, people with type 1 diabetes showed modestly shorter TCRB CDR3s.

The specimen sequenced was naive CD4+ T cells from blood. The receptors were sampled from a man younger than 35 with type 1 diabetes.

The chain combines TRBV5-1 with TRBJ2-3, with 8 bases identical to TRBD2. The CDR3 covers 15 residues. V shed 7 bases, J shed 4 bases, and the junction held 11 bases outside the gene matches. Germline CDR1 is SGHRS and CDR2 is YFSETQ. CDR3 protein: CASSRAGESADTQYF. The DNA of the CDR3 is TGCGCCAGCTCCCGAGCGGGGGAAAGCGCAGATACGCAGTATTTT.

This chain links TRBV6-1 with TRBJ2-6, with no clear D. Trimming removed 6 bases at V and 2 bases at J, with 11 bases between. There are 15 residues in the CDR3. The germline gives CDR1 MNHNS, CDR2 SASEGT. CDR3 region: CASRGGSAGANVLTF. For the CDR3, the DNA is TGTGCCAGCAGGGGTGGGTCGGCTGGGGCCAACGTCCTGACTTTC.

V and J are TRBV10-3 and TRBJ2-7; tentatively, D is TRBD1 or TRBD2 (6 bases each). The V end was cut by 2 bases, the J end by 2 bases, with 10 bases between. Germline CDR1 is ENHRY and CDR2 is SYGVKD. This CDR3 region has 14 residues. CDR3 DNA: TGTGCCATCAGTGAGAAGGAGGGGGCCTACGAGCAGTACTTC. Amino acids: CAISEKEGAYEQYF.

This clone was observed a few times. Here the CDR3 reads CSFEMSTETQYF. The CDR3 DNA reads as TGCAGCTTCGAAATGAGCACCGAGACCCAGTACTTC. J is TRBJ2-5 and V is TRBV29-1; D is unresolved. The CDR3 has 12 residues. The germline CDR1 and CDR2 sequences are SQVTM and ANQGSEA. The V gene lost 8 bases and the J gene lost 5 bases, with 15 bases spanning the gap.

The chain links TRBV29-1 to TRBJ1-4, with TRBD1 as a possible D gene (6 bases). The V and J ends lost 5 bases and 8 bases respectively, with 9 bases between them. CDR3 length: 11 amino acids. Germline V gives CDR1 SQVTM, CDR2 ANQGSEA. CDR3 sequence (DNA): TGCAGCGTTCATGGGGGCGAAAAACTGTTTTTT. Translation: CSVHGGEKLFF.

This clone was seen more than once but under ten times. This chain joins TRBV6-5 and TRBJ1-2; D not resolved. Between the trimmed V and J ends, which lost 0 bases and 8 bases, there was a span of 10 bases. The CDR3 has 13 residues. Germline CDR1 MNHEY, CDR2 SVGAGI. CDR3 coding DNA: TGTGCCAGCAGTTACTCCGGCCTACGGGGCTACACCTTC. This gives the protein CASSYSGLRGYTF.

This clone was counted only a few times. This sequence joins TRBV6-6 and TRBJ2-3; no definite D call. Per the germline V gene, CDR1 is MNHNY and CDR2 is SVGAGI (reference sequence). This CDR3 has 14 residues. The V end lost 2 bases, the J end lost 2 bases, and 8 bases lay between the germline ends. In DNA form, the CDR3 reads TGTGCCAGCAGTTACGGCAGATACACAGATACGCAGTATTTT. Its protein product is CASSYGRYTDTQYF.

This clone was counted between two and nine times. The chain combines TRBV7-2 with TRBJ2-4; D assignment may be TRBD1 or TRBD2 (5 bases each). This CDR3 contains 15 residues. Trimming removed 5 bases at V and 6 bases at J, with 17 bases between. In germline, CDR1 is SGHTA, CDR2 FQGNSA. CDR3 coding DNA: TGTGCCAGCAGCCGATCCGGGACGACGGGAAACATTCAGTACTTC. Its translation: CASSRSGTTGNIQYF.